The present T cell receptor (beta chain) was sequenced within a study of shared T cell receptors in the human thymus. The protocol was immunoSEQ multiplex PCR, while the TCRdb copy is restricted to in-frame clones and leaves out a portion. The sample holds hundreds of thousands of clones, about 87% seen once. V was pared by 1 base and J by 1 base, with 10 bases between. The CDR3 totals 14 residues. CDR1 and CDR2 (germline): SQVTM, ANQGSEA. These same data were also listed under a study on human thymus T cells. That study reports: Healthy Finnish infants undergoing corrective surgery for congenital heart defects provided the donor material.

The sequence derives from a boy under two years old with a congenital heart defect. This chain joins TRBV29-1 and TRBJ1-1, with D unclear. Source material: thymocytes. In nucleotides, the CDR3 is TGCAGCGTTGAAGGTCTGGAGACGAACACTGAAGCTTTCTTT. It codes for CSVEGLETNTEAFF.